This TCR beta chain was sequenced during a study of blood T cell repertoires in COVID-19 (dated by TCRdb to the early 2020s). Background for the entire study: Samples covering the acute and convalescent phases of COVID-19 were provided by collaborators in the United States, Italy and Spain. The prospective study material was composed of cDNA or gDNA derived from T cells, B-cell-depleted T cells, or PBMCs. Deeply sampled blood TCRbeta repertoires from subjects exposed to, actively infected with, or recovered from COVID-19 were included in the dataset. The repertoires were released in a freely available public database intended as a resource for research on the immune response to SARS-CoV-2. Samples were obtained from the ongoing ImmuneRACE study (first 160 participants) and from 1,200 or so subjects provided by 6 global collaborators. Nearly every sample came with metadata listing a de-identified subject ID, COVID-19 status, age in years and sex. Where available, HLA class I and class II types were taken from metadata supplied by the sample provider and were not determined by assay-based typing. The paper as a whole reports these results and caveats: How much clinical and demographic metadata was included differed by source and by participant, and the metadata was provided uncurated.

Details on this clone: The clone's antigen remains unknown. Per-base qualities were not stored, and no clone one base away is much larger.

V drops 2 bases and J drops 7 bases, leaving 15 bases in between. Sequences KGHSH (CDR1) and LQKENI (CDR2) are obtained from the germline V gene. The CDR3 goes from the cysteine to the phenylalanine over 15 residues. Only CDR3 DNA is held: 45 bases, read in frame from base 1. The immunoSEQ Assay, a bias-controlled multiplex PCR, was used to amplify TCRbeta CDR3 regions from genomic DNA. Processing in the source paper ran as follows. The number of nucleated cells in each sample was estimated from the amplification of reference gene primers within the assay. To quantify the absolute abundance of each unique TCRbeta CDR3 rearrangement, sequence reads were collapsed and filtered. Productive Simpson clonality was computed per sample as the square root of Simpson's diversity index over productive rearrangements. What TCRdb holds here is the immuneACCESS table cut down to in-frame rearrangements. Part of the clones is not present; checked against another copy, under half of the missing clones reflect an unresolved V gene, and the others are unexplained. D and trimming were read from the DNA, whereas the V and J calls and clone size are those reported in that table. The sample data list about 170,000 clones, and around 89% of these were observed just once. The leading ten clones occupy approximately 0.77% of the sample.

Enrolling through a virtual design, the prospective study's participants ranged in age from roughly 18 to 90 years and lived across roughly 23 United States geographic areas. In the prospective study, participants were assigned to cohorts based on the clinical history participants reported in a screening survey and a study questionnaire. ImmuneRACE Cohort 3 recovered participants were defined by two consecutive negative NP/OP PCR tests, healthcare professional clearance, or symptom resolution. In the prospective study, whole blood, serum and a nasopharyngeal or oropharyngeal swab were collected from each participant by mobile phlebotomists. Additional blood draws and questionnaires over an approximately two-month period could optionally be provided by prospective study participants. Before DNA extraction, blood samples from the prospective study were shipped at room temperature or frozen.

Sequencing was performed on PBMCs or T cells enriched from blood (not recorded which). Recombination linked TRBV18 to TRBJ1-5; the D gene is unclear. This receptor was obtained from a woman between 18 and 29 years old who had recovered from COVID-19. The CDR3 corresponds to CASSPETLRSQPQHF. The nucleotides are TGTGCCAGCTCACCAGAGACACTCCGAAGCCAGCCCCAGCATTTT.